This TCR beta chain was recorded in a study of graft-versus-host responses after intestinal transplantation. Trimming took 2 bases from V and 0 from J, leaving 4 bases between them. This CDR3 is 14 amino acids long. Per germline, CDR1 SGHTA and CDR2 FQGNSA. Study conclusions and caveats: Among circulating GvH clones, peak levels were associated with early post-transplant declines in HvG clones.

This clone was recorded only once. Its specificity is not known. Lymphocytes (intraepithelial and lamina propria) were released by processing the graft tissue. The method was immunoSEQ multiplex PCR; TCRdb's version includes in-frame clones alone and lacks a portion of them. The data contain 10,000 to 14,000 clones, roughly 79% of them singletons. This specimen was ileum tissue, taken 23 days after intestinal transplant. This chain connects TRBV7-2 to TRBJ2-2; unclear D gene. The sequence was collected from a human patient who received an intestinal transplant, so some T cells may come from the graft donor. This CDR3 is CASSLLANTGELFF. For the CDR3, the DNA is TGTGCCAGCAGCTTACTAGCGAACACCGGGGAGCTGTTTTTT.